This T cell receptor (beta chain) was recovered during a study of shared clonotypes between healthy human individuals. The protocol was immunoSEQ multiplex PCR, while the TCRdb copy is restricted to in-frame clones and leaves out a portion. The table has about 480,000 clones, over 75% seen once. Germline CDR1 reads GTSNPN; CDR2 reads SVGIG (reference sequence). CDR3 length equals 15 residues. V lost 0 bases to trimming and J lost 2 bases; unmatched junction nucleotides: 3. This clone was picked up many times. Other DNA sequences of this sample code for an identical CDR3. The clonotype originates from a woman between 40 and 55 years old in good health. Some clones in this sample may be carry-over from other donors' samples. Sequenced input: PBMCs. V usage is TRBV30 and J usage is TRBJ2-3, with 9 bases aligning to TRBD1. In nucleotides, the CDR3 is TGTGCCTGGAGTGTAGGGGACAGGGACACAGATACGCAGTATTTT. Its translation is CAWSVGDRDTDTQYF.